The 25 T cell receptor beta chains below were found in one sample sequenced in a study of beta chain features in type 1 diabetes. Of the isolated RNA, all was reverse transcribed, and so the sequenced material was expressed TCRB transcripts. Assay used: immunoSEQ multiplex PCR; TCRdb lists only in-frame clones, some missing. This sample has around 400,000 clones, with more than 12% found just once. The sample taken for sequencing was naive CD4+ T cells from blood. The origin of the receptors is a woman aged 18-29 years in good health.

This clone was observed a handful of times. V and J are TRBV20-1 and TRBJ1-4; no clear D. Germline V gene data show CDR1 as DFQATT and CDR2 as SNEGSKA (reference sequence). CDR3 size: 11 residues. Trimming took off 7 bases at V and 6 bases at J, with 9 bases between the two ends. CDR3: CSVSFDEKLFF. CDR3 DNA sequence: TGCAGTGTAAGCTTCGATGAAAAACTGTTTTTT.

Here the CDR3 DNA reads TGTGCCAGCAGTGACACAGACAGGGGGAGTCGAACTGAAGCTTTCTTT. Its protein product is CASSDTDRGSRTEAFF. The gene calls are TRBV6-1 and TRBJ1-1; 9 bases align to TRBD1. Germline-derived CDR1 and CDR2 are MNHNS and SASEGT. This CDR3 region has 16 residues. V shed 3 bases, J shed 5 bases, and the junction held 10 bases outside the gene matches.

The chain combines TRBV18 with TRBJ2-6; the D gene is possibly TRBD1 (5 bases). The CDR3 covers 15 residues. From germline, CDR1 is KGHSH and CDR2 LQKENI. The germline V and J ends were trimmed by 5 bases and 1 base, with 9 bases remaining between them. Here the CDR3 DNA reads TGTGCCAGCTCATTCGACAGTTCTGGGGCCAACGTCCTGACTTTC. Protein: CASSFDSSGANVLTF. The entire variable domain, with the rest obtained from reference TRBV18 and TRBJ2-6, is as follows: NAGVMQNPRHLVRRRGQEARLRCSPMKGHSHVYWYRQLPEEGLKFMVYLQKENIIDESGMPKERFSAEFPKEGPSILRIQQVVRGDSAAYFCASSFDSSGANVLTFGAGSRLTVL.

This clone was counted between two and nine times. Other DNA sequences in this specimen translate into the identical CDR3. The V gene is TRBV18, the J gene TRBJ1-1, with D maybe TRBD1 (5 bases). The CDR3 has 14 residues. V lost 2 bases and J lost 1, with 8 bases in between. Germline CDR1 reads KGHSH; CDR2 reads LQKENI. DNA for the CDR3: TGTGCCAGCTCACCATCCAGGGAGAACACTGAAGCTTTCTTT. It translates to CASSPSRENTEAFF.

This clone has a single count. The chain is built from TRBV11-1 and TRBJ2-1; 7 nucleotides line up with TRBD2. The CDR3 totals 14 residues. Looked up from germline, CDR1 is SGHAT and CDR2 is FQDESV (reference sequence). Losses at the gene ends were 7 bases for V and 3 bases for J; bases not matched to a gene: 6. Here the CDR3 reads CASTGTMNYNEQFF. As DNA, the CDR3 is TGTGCCAGCACCGGGACTATGAACTACAATGAGCAGTTCTTC.

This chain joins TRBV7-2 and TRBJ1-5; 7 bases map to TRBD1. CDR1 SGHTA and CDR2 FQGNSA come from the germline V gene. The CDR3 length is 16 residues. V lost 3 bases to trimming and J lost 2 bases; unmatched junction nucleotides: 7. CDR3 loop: CASSFASGTGNQPQHF. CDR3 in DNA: TGTGCCAGCAGCTTCGCCTCCGGGACAGGCAATCAGCCCCAGCATTTT.

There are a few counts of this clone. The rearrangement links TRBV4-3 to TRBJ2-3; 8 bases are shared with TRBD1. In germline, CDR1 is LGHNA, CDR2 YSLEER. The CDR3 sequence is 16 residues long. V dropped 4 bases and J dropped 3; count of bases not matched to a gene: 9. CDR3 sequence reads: CASSRGQGGTTDTQYF. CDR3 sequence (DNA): TGCGCCAGCAGCCGAGGACAGGGTGGTACAACAGATACGCAGTATTTT.

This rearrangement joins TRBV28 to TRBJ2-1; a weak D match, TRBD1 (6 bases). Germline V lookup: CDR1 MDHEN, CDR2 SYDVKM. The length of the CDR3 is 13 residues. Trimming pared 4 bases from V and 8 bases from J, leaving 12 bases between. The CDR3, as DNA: TGTGCCAGCAGTTCCCCGGGACACTATGAGCAGTTCTTC. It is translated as CASSSPGHYEQFF.

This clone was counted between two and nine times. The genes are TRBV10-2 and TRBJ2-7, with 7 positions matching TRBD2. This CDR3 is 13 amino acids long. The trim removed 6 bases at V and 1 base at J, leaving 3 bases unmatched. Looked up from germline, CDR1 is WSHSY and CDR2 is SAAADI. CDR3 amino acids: CASRRAGSYEQYF. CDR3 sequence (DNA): TGCGCCAGCAGACGAGCGGGGTCCTACGAGCAGTACTTC.

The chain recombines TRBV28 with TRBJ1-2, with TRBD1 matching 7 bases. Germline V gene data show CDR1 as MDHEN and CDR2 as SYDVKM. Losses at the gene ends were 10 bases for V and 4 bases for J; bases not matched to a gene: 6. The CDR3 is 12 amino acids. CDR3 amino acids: CATSGTVYGYTF. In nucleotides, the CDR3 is TGTGCCACCTCCGGGACAGTCTATGGCTACACCTTC.

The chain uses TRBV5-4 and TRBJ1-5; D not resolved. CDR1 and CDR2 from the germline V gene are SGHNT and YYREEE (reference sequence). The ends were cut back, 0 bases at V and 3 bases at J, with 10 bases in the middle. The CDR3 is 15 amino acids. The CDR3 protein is CASSLAGGNNQPQHF. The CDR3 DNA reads TGTGCCAGCAGCTTGGCGGGAGGGAACAATCAGCCCCAGCATTTT.

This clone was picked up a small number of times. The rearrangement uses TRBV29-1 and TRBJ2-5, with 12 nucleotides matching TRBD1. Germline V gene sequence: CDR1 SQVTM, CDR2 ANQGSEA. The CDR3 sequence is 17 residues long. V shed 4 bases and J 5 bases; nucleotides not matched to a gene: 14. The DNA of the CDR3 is TGCAGCGTTGTCCTGGGGGGGACAGGGGGCGTGGGGGAGACCCAGTACTTC. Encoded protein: CSVVLGGTGGVGETQYF.

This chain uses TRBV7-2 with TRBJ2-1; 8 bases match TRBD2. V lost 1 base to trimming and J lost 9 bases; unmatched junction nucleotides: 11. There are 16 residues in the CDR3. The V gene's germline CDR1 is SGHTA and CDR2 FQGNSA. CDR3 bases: TGTGCCAGCAGCTTAGTGGCGGGAGGTGGTCCTACTGAGCAGTTCTTC. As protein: CASSLVAGGGPTEQFF. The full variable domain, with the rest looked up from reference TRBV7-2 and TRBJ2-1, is GAGVSQSPSNKVTEKGKDVELRCDPISGHTALYWYRQSLGQGLEFLIYFQGNSAPDKSGLPSDRFSAERTGGSVSTLTIQRTQQEDSAVYLCASSLVAGGGPTEQFFGPGTRLTVL.

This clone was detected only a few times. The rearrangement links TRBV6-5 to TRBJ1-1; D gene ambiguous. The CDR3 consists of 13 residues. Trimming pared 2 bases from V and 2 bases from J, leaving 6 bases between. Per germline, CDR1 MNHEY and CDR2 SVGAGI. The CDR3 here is CASSYMRNTEAFF. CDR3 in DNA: TGTGCCAGCAGTTACATGAGAAACACTGAAGCTTTCTTT.

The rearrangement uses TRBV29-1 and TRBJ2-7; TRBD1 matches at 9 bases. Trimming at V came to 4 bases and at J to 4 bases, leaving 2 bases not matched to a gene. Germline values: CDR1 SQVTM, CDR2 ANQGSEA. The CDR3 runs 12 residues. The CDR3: CSVVQGAYEQYF. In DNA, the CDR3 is TGCAGCGTTGTACAGGGGGCTTACGAGCAGTACTTC.

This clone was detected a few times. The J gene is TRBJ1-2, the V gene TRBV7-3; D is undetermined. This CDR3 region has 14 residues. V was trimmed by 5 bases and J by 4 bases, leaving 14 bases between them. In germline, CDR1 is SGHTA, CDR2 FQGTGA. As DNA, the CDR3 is TGTGCCAGCAGCCCATACATTAGCGGCTATGGCTACACCTTC. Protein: CASSPYISGYGYTF.

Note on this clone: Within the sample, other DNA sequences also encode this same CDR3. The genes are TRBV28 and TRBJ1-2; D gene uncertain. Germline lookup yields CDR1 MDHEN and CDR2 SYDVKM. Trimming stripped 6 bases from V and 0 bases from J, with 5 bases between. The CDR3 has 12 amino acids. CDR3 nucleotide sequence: TGTGCCAGCAGCCCTACTAACTATGGCTACACCTTC. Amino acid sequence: CASSPTNYGYTF.

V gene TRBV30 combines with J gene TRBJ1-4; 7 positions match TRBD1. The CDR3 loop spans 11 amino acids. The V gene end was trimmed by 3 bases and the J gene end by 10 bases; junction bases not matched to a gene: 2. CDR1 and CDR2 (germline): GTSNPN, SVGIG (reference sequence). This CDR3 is CAWRGQPKLFF. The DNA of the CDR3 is TGTGCCTGGAGGGGACAGCCAAAACTGTTTTTT.

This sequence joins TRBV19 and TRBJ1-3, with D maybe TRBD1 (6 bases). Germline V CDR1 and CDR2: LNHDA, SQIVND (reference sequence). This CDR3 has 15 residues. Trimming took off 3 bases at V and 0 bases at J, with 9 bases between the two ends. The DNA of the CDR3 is TGTGCCAGTAGTATGGGACACGACTCTGGAAACACCATATATTTT. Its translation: CASSMGHDSGNTIYF.

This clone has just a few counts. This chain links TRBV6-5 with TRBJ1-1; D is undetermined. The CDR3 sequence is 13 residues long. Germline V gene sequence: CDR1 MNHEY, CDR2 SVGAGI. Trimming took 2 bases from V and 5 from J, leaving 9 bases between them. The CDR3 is CASSYGSRTEAFF. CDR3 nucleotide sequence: TGTGCCAGCAGTTACGGCTCGAGGACTGAAGCTTTCTTT.

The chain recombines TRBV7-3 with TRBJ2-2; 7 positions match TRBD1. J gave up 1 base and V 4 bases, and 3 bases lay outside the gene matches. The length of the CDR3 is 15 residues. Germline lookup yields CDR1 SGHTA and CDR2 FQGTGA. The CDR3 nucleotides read TGTGCCAGCAGCTCGGGACAGCGGAACACCGGGGAGCTGTTTTTT. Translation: CASSSGQRNTGELFF. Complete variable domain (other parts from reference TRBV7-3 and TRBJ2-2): GAGVSQTPSNKVTEKGKYVELRCDPISGHTALYWYRQSLGQGPEFLIYFQGTGAADDSGLPNDRFFAVRPEGSVSTLKIQRTERGDSAVYLCASSSGQRNTGELFFGEGSRLTVL.

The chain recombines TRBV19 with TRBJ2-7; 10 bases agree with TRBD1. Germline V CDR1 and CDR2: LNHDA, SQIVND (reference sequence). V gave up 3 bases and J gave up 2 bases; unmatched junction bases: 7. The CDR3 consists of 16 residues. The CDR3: CASSITSGQGTYEQYF. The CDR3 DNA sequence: TGTGCCAGTAGTATCACTTCGGGACAGGGGACCTACGAGCAGTACTTC. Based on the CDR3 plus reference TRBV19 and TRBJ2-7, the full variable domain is DGGITQSPKYLFRKEGQNVTLSCEQNLNHDAMYWYRQDPGQGLRLIYYSQIVNDFQKGDIAEGYSVSREKKESFPLTVTSAQKNPTAFYLCASSITSGQGTYEQYFGPGTRLTVT.

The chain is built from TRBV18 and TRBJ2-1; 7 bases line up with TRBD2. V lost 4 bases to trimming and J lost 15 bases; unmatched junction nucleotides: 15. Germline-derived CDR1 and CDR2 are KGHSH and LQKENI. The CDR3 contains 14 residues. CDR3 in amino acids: CASSRPSGTPPPFF. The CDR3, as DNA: TGTGCCAGCTCACGTCCTAGCGGAACTCCTCCCCCGTTCTTC.

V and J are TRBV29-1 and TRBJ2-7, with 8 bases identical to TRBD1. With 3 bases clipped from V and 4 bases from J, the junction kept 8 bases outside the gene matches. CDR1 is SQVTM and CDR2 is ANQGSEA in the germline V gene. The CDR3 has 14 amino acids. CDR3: CSVELRDRRYEQYF. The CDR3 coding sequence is TGCAGCGTTGAGCTCCGGGACAGGCGATACGAGCAGTACTTC.

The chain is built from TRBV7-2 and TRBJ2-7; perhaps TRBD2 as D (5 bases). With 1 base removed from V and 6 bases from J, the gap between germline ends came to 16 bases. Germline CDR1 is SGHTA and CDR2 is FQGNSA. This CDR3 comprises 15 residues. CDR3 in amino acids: CASSLVAGLSIEQYF. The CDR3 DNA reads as TGTGCCAGCAGCTTAGTGGCCGGACTCTCCATCGAGCAGTACTTC.